This T cell receptor (beta chain) was sequenced in a study of naive and memory T cell subsets. Study-wide results and caveats: Expression changes during T cell differentiation may affect RNA-based TCR counts. Possibly reflecting memory cells re-expressing CD45RA, a few larger clonotypes occurred in naive repertoires, especially CD8.

Two oligonucleotides, mixed equimolar, formed the beta constant-region primer covering TRBC1 and TRBC2. Nested alpha and beta constant-region primers with the SP2 primer drove four PCR rounds on ligated cDNA. TCRdb re-called the UMI-ligation and nested PCR reads through MiXCR, storing one row per CDR3 protein. Among over 110,000 distinct CDR3 sequences listed, approximately 20% were seen once. This clonotype has just a few counts. The antigen is unknown. Germline CDR1 reads LGHNT; CDR2 reads FRNRAP. The V end was cut by 1 base, the J end by 4 bases, with 15 bases between. The CDR3 totals 16 residues. The chain carries TRBV12-5 and TRBJ2-3; TRBD1 is a possible D gene (7 bases). Sequenced input: naive CD8+ T cells from blood. The TCR originated in a human donor in good health. CDR3 nucleotide sequence: TGTGCTAGTGGTTTGGCATTGGACAGGAGGGCAGATACGCAGTATTTT. Amino acid sequence: CASGLALDRRADTQYF.